This record concerns one T cell receptor (beta chain) sequence. These data come from a study of blood T cell repertoires in COVID-19. Across the study: Samples of COVID-19 (acute and convalescent) were obtained from the United States, Italy and Spain.

In the study's own analysis: Counts of nucleated cells, estimated from reference gene primer amplification, were obtained. Sequencing was performed with immunoSEQ multiplex PCR; in TCRdb, only in-frame clones are kept and a portion is missing. Clone size and V and J calls were adopted from that table, with D and trimming inferred from the DNA. Counted here are over 200,000 clones, about nine tenths occurring once; the ten biggest clones make up about a sixth. The study assigned cohorts using participant-reported clinical history. What the recovered Cohort 3 donors had was two negative PCRs, clearance, or symptom resolution. Sequenced: PBMCs or T cells enriched from blood (not recorded which). The receptor comes from a man younger than 35 who had recovered from COVID-19.

The CDR3 sequence is CASSLVGTGKVNEKLFF. DNA of the CDR3: TGTGCCAGCAGCTTAGTAGGGACAGGGAAGGTTAATGAAAAACTGTTTTTT. The chain couples TRBV13 to TRBJ1-4; TRBD1 matches 9 bases. This CDR3 is built from 17 residues. Looked up from germline, CDR1 is PRHDT and CDR2 is FYEKMQ (reference sequence). With 1 base clipped from V and 4 bases from J, the junction kept 7 bases outside the gene matches.